This entry is about one T cell receptor (beta chain). These data originate in a study of technical replicates of blood from several donors. The V end lost 1 base, the J end lost 0 bases, and 8 bases lay between the germline ends. Germline values: CDR1 LGHNT, CDR2 FRNRAP. The CDR3 is made up of 15 amino acids. Measured with immunoSEQ multiplex PCR; TCRdb has only the in-frame clones, and not every one. The data show around 70,000 clones, approximately 94% seen once. The chain couples TRBV12-5 to TRBJ2-3, with D perhaps TRBD2 (5 bases). The TCR originated in a human donor in good health. The sample consisted of T cells isolated from PBMCs. As DNA, the CDR3 is TGTGCTAGTGGTTTGGAGCGGATCAGCACAGATACGCAGTATTTT. Amino acids: CASGLERISTDTQYF. Full variable domain (remainder filled in from reference TRBV12-5 and TRBJ2-3): DARVTQTPRHKVTEMGQEVTMRCQPILGHNTVFWYRQTMMQGLELLAYFRNRAPLDDSGMPKDRFSAEMPDATLATLKIQPSEPRDSAVYFCASGLERISTDTQYFGPGTRLTVL.